The 20 T cell receptor beta chains listed next were all sequenced from one sample in a study of shared clonotypes between healthy human individuals. Profiling relied on immunoSEQ multiplex PCR, and the TCRdb table lists in-frame clones only, not all of them. The data hold about 2 million clones, with 95% observed a single time. The source material was naive CD4+ T cells sorted from blood. Noted subset: CD45RA+ positively selected. The receptors originated from a man aged 18 to 29 in good health.

The chain carries TRBV2 and TRBJ2-1, with D hard to call. Trimming stripped 3 bases from V and 6 bases from J, with 12 bases between. The germline gives CDR1 SNHLY, CDR2 FYNNEI. CDR3 size: 14 residues. This CDR3 is CASSDRSVGNEQFF. The CDR3 DNA reads TGTGCCAGCAGTGATAGATCCGTCGGCAATGAGCAGTTCTTC.

The chain links TRBV2 to TRBJ1-2; D may be TRBD1 (5 bases). Per the germline V gene, CDR1 is SNHLY and CDR2 is FYNNEI. The V end was cut by 4 bases, the J end by 4 bases, with 13 bases between. This CDR3 has 14 amino acids. The CDR3: CASSVGRGGYGYTF. CDR3 DNA sequence: TGTGCCAGCAGTGTTGGTAGGGGAGGCTATGGCTACACCTTC.

The chain joins TRBV18 to TRBJ1-4; 11 bases fit TRBD1. The germline CDR1 and CDR2 sequences are KGHSH and LQKENI. V was clipped by 0 bases and J by 7 bases; unmatched bases: 4. The CDR3 totals 16 residues. CDR3 loop: CASSPPGTGGSEKLFF. The CDR3 DNA reads TGTGCCAGCTCACCACCCGGGACAGGGGGAAGTGAAAAACTGTTTTTT.

The rearrangement links TRBV30 to TRBJ1-5, with 8 bases that match TRBD1. Germline V CDR1 and CDR2: GTSNPN, SVGIG (reference sequence). V lost 5 bases, J lost 7 bases, and 7 bases stayed unmatched. The CDR3 consists of 13 residues. The CDR3 spells CAWDTGGRQPQHF. Written as DNA, the CDR3 is TGTGCCTGGGACACAGGGGGAAGGCAGCCCCAGCATTTT.

The chain is built from TRBV28 and TRBJ1-5, with TRBD1 as a possible D gene (6 bases). Germline CDR1 is MDHEN and CDR2 is SYDVKM. This CDR3 contains 16 residues. V lost 5 bases to trimming and J lost 2 bases, with 16 bases between them. The DNA for the CDR3 is TGTGCCAGCAGTCCGCCAAGGGGGGGCGGCAATCAGCCCCAGCATTTT. Amino acid sequence: CASSPPRGGGNQPQHF.

In the case of this clone: Within the sample, other DNA sequences also encode this same CDR3. The V gene is TRBV4-3, the J gene TRBJ1-5, with D hard to call. The V gene's germline CDR1 is LGHNA and CDR2 YSLEER. The CDR3 consists of 13 residues. Trimming cost V 0 bases and J 7 bases, with 7 bases left between them. CDR3 residues: CASSQERGQPQHF. CDR3 coding DNA: TGCGCCAGCAGCCAAGAGCGAGGGCAGCCCCAGCATTTT.

This clone was seen once. The chain is built from TRBV5-4 and TRBJ1-5, with D perhaps TRBD1 (5 bases). The V and J ends lost 3 bases and 5 bases respectively, with 12 bases between them. The CDR3 length is 14 residues. Germline V gives CDR1 SGHNT, CDR2 YYREEE (reference sequence). Here the CDR3 DNA reads TGTGCCAGCAGCTCGGGACCGCTGGATCAGCCCCAGCATTTT. It yields the protein CASSSGPLDQPQHF. The full variable domain, with the rest looked up from reference TRBV5-4 and TRBJ1-5, is ETGVTQSPTHLIKTRGQQVTLRCSSQSGHNTVSWYQQALGQGPQFIFQYYREEENGRGNFPPRFSGLQFPNYSSELNVNALELDDSALYLCASSSGPLDQPQHFGDGTRLSIL.

Details on this clone: This may be a read error, as it is one base from a much larger clone. This chain links TRBV9 with TRBJ2-5, with no clear D. The CDR3 extends over 14 amino acids. Trimming shortened V by 1 base and J by 1 base, and 8 bases separated the two germline ends. Germline assignment: CDR1 SGDLS and CDR2 YYNGEE. The CDR3 sequence is CASSVRDFQETQYF. The CDR3 DNA reads TGTGCCAGCAGCGTAAGGGATTTCCAAGAGACCCAGTACTTC.

With regard to this clone: This CDR3 is also generated by other DNA sequences in the sample. V gene TRBV5-1 combines with J gene TRBJ1-1; 7 nucleotides align to TRBD1. The germline V gene encodes CDR1 SGHRS and CDR2 YFSETQ. After removal of 5 bases from V and 2 bases from J, the junction contained 3 bases not matched to a gene. This CDR3 has 13 residues. CDR3 in amino acids: CASSRDRNTEAFF. The CDR3, as DNA: TGCGCCAGCAGTCGGGACAGAAACACTGAAGCTTTCTTT.

With regard to this clone: Other DNA sequences in the same sample also yield this CDR3. The V gene is TRBV11-2, the J gene TRBJ2-7; possible D gene TRBD2, 5 bases. Trimming pared 3 bases from V and 2 bases from J, leaving 8 bases between. Germline V gene data show CDR1 as SGHAT and CDR2 as FQNNGV. The CDR3 sequence is 13 residues long. CDR3 sequence reads: CASSLTGTYEQYF. In nucleotides, the CDR3 is TGTGCCAGCAGCTTGACGGGAACCTACGAGCAGTACTTC.

V gene TRBV5-4 combines with J gene TRBJ1-1; 7 bases are a match to TRBD1. The V segment lost 1 base and the J segment 6 bases; nucleotides outside the gene matches: 3. The CDR3 runs to 13 residues. The germline V gene encodes CDR1 SGHNT and CDR2 YYREEE (reference sequence). In DNA, the CDR3 is TGTGCCAGCAGCTTGAGACAGGGCGCTGAAGCTTTCTTT. It encodes CASSLRQGAEAFF.

This clone was recorded only once. The chain joins TRBV4-1 to TRBJ2-7; possibly TRBD1 or TRBD2 for D (5 bases each). The CDR3 sequence is 17 residues long. With 3 bases removed from V and 2 bases from J, the gap between germline ends came to 20 bases. Per germline, CDR1 MGHRA and CDR2 YSYEKL. CDR3 protein: CASSQANSGTGTYEQYF. CDR3 bases: TGCGCCAGCAGCCAGGCTAACTCCGGGACGGGGACCTACGAGCAGTACTTC.

The chain uses TRBV19 and TRBJ1-2, with 7 bases matching TRBD1. This CDR3 contains 16 residues. Germline V gene data show CDR1 as LNHDA and CDR2 as SQIVND (reference sequence). V trimming: 7 bases; J trimming: 6 bases; junction bases outside the gene matches: 17. The CDR3 region has the DNA TGTGCCAGTATCTCGAGAATGGCCGCAGGGGGTGATGGCTACACCTTC. Protein sequence: CASISRMAAGGDGYTF.

In its sample, this clone was seen once. The rearrangement uses TRBV18 and TRBJ1-6; a possible D gene is TRBD1 (6 bases). Trimming removed 3 bases from V and 10 bases from J, with 16 bases in between. The CDR3 length is 15 residues. Germline CDR1 KGHSH, CDR2 LQKENI. The CDR3 DNA is TGTGCCAGCTCACCGCGCGGGGGCGCTGAATCACCCCTCCACTTT. Protein: CASSPRGGAESPLHF.

The V and J genes are TRBV5-6 and TRBJ1-2; D is unclear. CDR3 length equals 14 residues. Germline V CDR1 and CDR2: SGHDT, YYEEEE. Trimming removed 7 bases from V and 0 bases from J, with 13 bases in between. CDR3 in DNA: TGTGCCAGCCTAACACGGAACCCTAACTATGGCTACACCTTC. This sequence encodes CASLTRNPNYGYTF.

The chain uses TRBV7-2 and TRBJ2-3, with a tentative D call TRBD2 (6 bases). In germline, CDR1 is SGHTA, CDR2 FQGNSA. The CDR3 runs 13 residues. V was shortened by 1 base and J by 8 bases, with 10 bases between the two germline ends. DNA for the CDR3: TGTGCCAGCAGCTTAGAGGTGGGGGGTACGCAGTATTTT. This sequence encodes CASSLEVGGTQYF.

V usage is TRBV28 and J usage is TRBJ1-1, with D uncertain. Trimming removed 3 bases at V and 5 bases at J, with 10 bases between. Per the germline V gene, CDR1 is MDHEN and CDR2 is SYDVKM. The CDR3 has 13 residues. The CDR3 DNA follows: TGTGCCAGCAGTTTCCCCGATCGAACTGAAGCTTTCTTT. This encodes CASSFPDRTEAFF.

The rearrangement uses TRBV30 and TRBJ1-1; 8 bases match TRBD1. This CDR3 comprises 13 residues. In germline, CDR1 is GTSNPN, CDR2 SVGIG (reference sequence). J gave up 7 bases and V 4 bases, and 8 bases lay outside the gene matches. CDR3 DNA: TGTGCCTGGACTTCACAGGGGGGCAGTGAAGCTTTCTTT. Amino acids: CAWTSQGGSEAFF.

V gene TRBV6-1 combines with J gene TRBJ2-5, with 7 nucleotides matching TRBD2. TRBJ2-7 matches the DNA end more closely, so the J call is doubtful. This CDR3 is built from 16 residues. Germline assignment: CDR1 MNHNS and CDR2 SASEGT. CDR3 loop: CASSEALAGDVYEQYF. DNA of the CDR3: TGTGCCAGCAGTGAAGCGCTGGCGGGAGACGTCTACGAGCAGTACTTC.

The chain couples TRBV19 to TRBJ1-5; D remains ambiguous. The CDR3 has 12 residues. V lost 9 bases and J 0 bases, leaving 6 bases between the germline ends. CDR1 LNHDA and CDR2 SQIVND come from the germline V gene (reference sequence). The CDR3 is CASKSSNQPQHF. The CDR3 DNA is TGTGCCAGCAAGTCTAGCAATCAGCCCCAGCATTTT.